These 9 T cell receptor beta chains were sequenced from one sample in a study of vaccination and CD4 T cells after COVID-19. Cultured CD4+ T-cell DNA underwent Oncomine TCR Beta short-read sequencing. Cultured CD4+ T cells were the source of extracted genomic DNA. One entry per CDR3 protein, called by TCRdb with MiXCR from the PCR reads. This sample carries around 6,400 distinct CDR3 sequences, 30% to 35% of them seen once, and the ten largest clones take around a third. Noted treatment: roughly 10-day PBMC culture with coronavirus spike peptide pools or control peptides (ViraFEST assay). According to the study, CD4+ T cells from the unexposed donor were gathered ahead of the COVID-19 pandemic (2011-2018). Antigen specificity for these receptors is unknown. Sequences were obtained from CD4+ T cells from blood, cultured in vitro. The source of these receptors is a human donor in good health.

The rearrangement joins TRBV7-9 to TRBJ2-5; D ambiguous. The CDR3 is made up of 18 amino acids. V was shortened by 4 bases and J by 0 bases, with 21 bases between the two germline ends. Germline assignment: CDR1 SEHNR and CDR2 FQNEAQ (reference sequence). The DNA of the CDR3 is TGTGCCAGCAGCTCCCGAGCCGGGCGTTCGGCGTACCAAGAGACCCAGTACTTC. Translation gives CASSSRAGRSAYQETQYF.

This rearrangement joins TRBV20-1 to TRBJ1-6, with 7 nucleotides matching TRBD1. V trimming: 1 base; J trimming: 4 bases; junction bases outside the gene matches: 7. Germline V gene data show CDR1 as DFQATT and CDR2 as SNEGSKA (reference sequence). The length of the CDR3 is 16 residues. The CDR3 spells CSARGHRGNYNSPLHF. CDR3 sequence (DNA): TGCAGTGCTAGAGGGCACAGGGGAAATTATAATTCACCCCTCCACTTT.

As regards this clonotype: One end of the junction does not line up with germline, which may come from a read error. The CDR3 is CAWSVLGHERYF. The CDR3 DNA is TGTGCCTGGAGTGTACTGGGTCACGAGCGGTACTTC. The chain links TRBV30 to TRBJ2-7; no clear D. The length of the CDR3 is 12 residues. Germline lookup yields CDR1 GTSNPN and CDR2 SVGIG (reference sequence).

This clonotype appeared a few times. The chain links TRBV4-3 to TRBJ1-2, with TRBD1 matching 8 bases. V shed 0 bases, J shed 4 bases, and the junction held 7 bases outside the gene matches. The CDR3 runs 16 residues. Germline loops: CDR1 LGHNA, CDR2 YSLEER. The CDR3 region has the DNA TGCGCCAGCAGCCAAGATACTGGGACAGGCTTCTATGGCTACACCTTC. Protein product: CASSQDTGTGFYGYTF.

The rearrangement joins TRBV6-1 to TRBJ2-3; D ambiguous. This CDR3 is 13 amino acids long. In germline, CDR1 is MNHNS, CDR2 SASEGT. Deletions cut 10 bases from V and 0 bases from J, with 11 bases between. Here the CDR3 DNA reads TGTGCCATCCCAACCCAGAGCACAGATACGCAGTATTTT. Translation gives CAIPTQSTDTQYF.

The table lists this clonotype with a few counts. The chain's CDR3 is CATSVRTNTGELFF. In DNA, the CDR3 is TGTGCCACCAGTGTTCGGACTAACACCGGGGAGCTGTTTTTT. The V gene is TRBV24-1, the J gene TRBJ2-2; D possibly corresponds to TRBD2 (5 bases). V dropped 5 bases and J dropped 2 bases, with 8 bases sitting between them. The V gene's germline CDR1 is KGHDR and CDR2 SFDVKD. The CDR3 runs 14 residues.

V is TRBV28 and J is TRBJ2-5; 7 bases map to TRBD2. The ends lost 4 bases at V and 2 bases at J; junction bases unmatched: 7. Germline CDR1 and CDR2: MDHEN and SYDVKM. The CDR3 has 15 amino acids. The CDR3 DNA reads as TGTGCCAGCAGTTACCGAGGAGCGGGACAAGAGACCCAGTACTTC. Translated: CASSYRGAGQETQYF.

A note on this clonotype: A much larger clonotype is one base distant, so this may be a read error. The rearrangement joins TRBV7-2 to TRBJ2-7; TRBD2 aligns across 11 bases. Germline CDR1 reads SGHTA; CDR2 reads FQGNSA. After removal of 5 bases from V and 2 bases from J, the junction contained 8 bases not matched to a gene. This CDR3 has 16 residues. CDR3 in amino acids: CTSSPGTSGVTYEQYF. CDR3 in DNA: TGTACCAGCAGCCCGGGGACTAGCGGAGTGACCTACGAGCAGTACTTC. Complete variable domain (other parts from reference TRBV7-2 and TRBJ2-7): GAGVSQSPSNKVTEKGKDVELRCDPISGHTALYWYRQSLGQGLEFLIYFQGNSAPDKSGLPSDRFSAERTGGSVSTLTIQRTQQEDSAVYLCTSSPGTSGVTYEQYFGPGTRLTVT.

This chain connects TRBV5-4 to TRBJ1-2; 8 positions agree with TRBD1. V lost 0 bases to trimming and J lost 4 bases; unmatched junction nucleotides: 8. CDR3 length: 16 residues. In germline, CDR1 is SGHNT, CDR2 YYREEE (reference sequence). The CDR3 nucleotides read TGTGCCAGCAGCTTGGCGCGGACAGGGAGTGGCTATGGCTACACCTTC. It yields the protein CASSLARTGSGYGYTF.